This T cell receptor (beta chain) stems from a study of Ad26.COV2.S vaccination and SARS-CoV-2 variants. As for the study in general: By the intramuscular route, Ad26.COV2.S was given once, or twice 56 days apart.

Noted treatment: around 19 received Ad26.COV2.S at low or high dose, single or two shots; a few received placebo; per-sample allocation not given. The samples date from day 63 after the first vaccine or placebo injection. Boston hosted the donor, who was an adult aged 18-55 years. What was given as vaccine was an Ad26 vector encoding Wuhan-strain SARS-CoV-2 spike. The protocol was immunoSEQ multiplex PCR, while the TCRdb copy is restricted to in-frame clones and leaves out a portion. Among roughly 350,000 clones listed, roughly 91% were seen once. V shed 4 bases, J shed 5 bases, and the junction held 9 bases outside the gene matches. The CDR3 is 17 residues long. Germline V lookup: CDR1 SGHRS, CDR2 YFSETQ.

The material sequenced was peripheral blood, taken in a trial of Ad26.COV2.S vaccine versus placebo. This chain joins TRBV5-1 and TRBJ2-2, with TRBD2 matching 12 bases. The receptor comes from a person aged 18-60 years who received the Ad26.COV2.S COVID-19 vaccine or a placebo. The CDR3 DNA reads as TGCGCCAGCAGCACAAACGGACTAGCGGGATGGACCGGGGAGCTGTTTTTT. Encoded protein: CASSTNGLAGWTGELFF.